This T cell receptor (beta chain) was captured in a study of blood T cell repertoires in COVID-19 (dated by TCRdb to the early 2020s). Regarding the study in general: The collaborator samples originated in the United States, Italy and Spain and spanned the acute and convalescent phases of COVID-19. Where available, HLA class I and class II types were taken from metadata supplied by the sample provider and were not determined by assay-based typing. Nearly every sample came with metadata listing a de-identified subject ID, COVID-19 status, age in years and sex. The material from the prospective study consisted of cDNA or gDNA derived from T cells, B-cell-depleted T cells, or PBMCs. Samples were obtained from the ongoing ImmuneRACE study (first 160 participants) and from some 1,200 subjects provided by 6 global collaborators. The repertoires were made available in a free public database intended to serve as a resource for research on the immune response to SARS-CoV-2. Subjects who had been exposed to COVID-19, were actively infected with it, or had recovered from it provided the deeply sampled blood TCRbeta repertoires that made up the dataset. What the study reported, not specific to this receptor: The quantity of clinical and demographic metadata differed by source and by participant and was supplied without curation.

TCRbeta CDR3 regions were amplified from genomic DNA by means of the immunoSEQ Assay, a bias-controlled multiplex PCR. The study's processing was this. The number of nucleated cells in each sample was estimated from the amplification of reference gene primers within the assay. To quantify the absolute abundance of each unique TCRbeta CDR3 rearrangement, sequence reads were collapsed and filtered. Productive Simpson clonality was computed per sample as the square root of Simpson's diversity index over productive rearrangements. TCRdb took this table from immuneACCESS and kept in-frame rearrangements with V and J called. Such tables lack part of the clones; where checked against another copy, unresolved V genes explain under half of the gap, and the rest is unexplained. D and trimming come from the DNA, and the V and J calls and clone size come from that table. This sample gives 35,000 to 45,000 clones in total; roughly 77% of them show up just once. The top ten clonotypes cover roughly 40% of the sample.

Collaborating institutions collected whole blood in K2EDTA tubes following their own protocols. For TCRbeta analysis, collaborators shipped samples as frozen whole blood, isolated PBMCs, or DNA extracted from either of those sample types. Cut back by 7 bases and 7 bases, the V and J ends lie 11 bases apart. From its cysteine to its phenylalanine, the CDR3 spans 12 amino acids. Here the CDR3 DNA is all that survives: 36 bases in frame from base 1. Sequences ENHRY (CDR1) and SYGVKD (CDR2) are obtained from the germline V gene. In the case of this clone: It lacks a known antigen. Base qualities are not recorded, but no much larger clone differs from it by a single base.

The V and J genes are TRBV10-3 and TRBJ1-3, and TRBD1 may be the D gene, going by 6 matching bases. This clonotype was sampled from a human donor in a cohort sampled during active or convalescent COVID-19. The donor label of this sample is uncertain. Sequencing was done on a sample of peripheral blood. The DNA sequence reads TGTGCCATCAAGGACAGCCCGAACACCATATATTTT. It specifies CAIKDSPNTIYF.